This T cell receptor (beta chain) comes out of a study of breast tumors, draining lymph nodes, adjacent tissues. Trimming at V came to 6 bases and at J to 5 bases, leaving 7 bases not matched to a gene. This CDR3 comprises 12 residues. The V gene's germline CDR1 is DFQATT and CDR2 SNEGSKA (reference sequence). TCRdb processed the multiplex PCR reads anew with MiXCR; each CDR3 protein has one entry. Here the sample spans 150,000 or so distinct CDR3 sequences, 33% being singletons. The lymph nodes were axillary draining lymph nodes from breast cancer patients. Study results and limitations: Compared with lymph nodes, tumors were less diverse; compared with nontumor tissue, more.

This clonotype was detected a few times. The antigen is undetermined. Sequencing was done on a sample of axillary lymph node tissue. The sequence was obtained from a female donor with breast cancer. Some clones in this sample may be carry-over from other donors' samples. The J gene is TRBJ2-7, the V gene TRBV20-1; 7 nucleotides agree with TRBD2. CDR3 protein: CSARTRIDEQYF. The CDR3 DNA follows: TGCAGTGCCAGGACTAGGATCGACGAGCAGTACTTC.